The 19 T cell receptor beta chains reported below all come from one sample, sequenced in a study of human T cells and chemical hapten exposure. TCRdb recomputed calls from the RACE reads with MiXCR, one row per CDR3 protein. This sample has tens of thousands of distinct CDR3 sequences, with roughly 9% found just once. Time point reported: pre-sensitization, week 0. The treatment here: therapeutic diphenylcyclopropenone sensitization with weekly scalp DPC. The authors' total RNA extraction used unfractionated whole blood. Source: whole blood, taken in connection with sensitization to the hapten diphenylcyclopropenone (DPC). All receptors derive from a woman aged 30 to 39 with alopecia areata. Some clones in this sample may be carry-over from other donors' samples.

This clonotype has a count of ten or more. The chain is built from TRBV4-1 and TRBJ2-3; 10 bases align to TRBD1. V dropped 4 bases and J dropped 5; count of bases not matched to a gene: 9. CDR3 length equals 16 residues. CDR1 MGHRA and CDR2 YSYEKL come from the germline V gene. CDR3 residues: CASSRGDRGRRDTQYF. The CDR3 coding sequence is TGCGCCAGCAGCCGTGGAGACAGGGGGCGAAGAGATACGCAGTATTTT.

This chain connects TRBV6-1 to TRBJ1-5; a possible D gene is TRBD1 (5 bases). Trimming removed 8 bases from V and 1 base from J, with 9 bases in between. This CDR3 region has 13 residues. CDR1 and CDR2 (germline): MNHNS, SASEGT. DNA for the CDR3: TGTGCCAGCGGGGACCGGAGCAATCAGCCCCAGCATTTT. As protein: CASGDRSNQPQHF.

The chain combines TRBV28 with TRBJ2-7; D possibly matches TRBD1 or TRBD2 (5 bases each). Germline V lookup: CDR1 MDHEN, CDR2 SYDVKM. The CDR3 is made up of 14 amino acids. V gave up 3 bases and J gave up 6 bases, with 15 bases separating them. The DNA for the CDR3 is TGTGCCAGCAGTTTGACCGGGACGGTATGCGAGCAGTACTTC. This codes for CASSLTGTVCEQYF.

This clonotype has ten or more counts. The rearrangement joins TRBV13 to TRBJ1-1; D is uncertain. V was pared by 4 bases and J by 1 base, with 7 bases between. CDR1 is PRHDT, CDR2 FYEKMQ, per germline (reference sequence). The CDR3 has 13 amino acids. CDR3 DNA: TGTGCCAGCAGCTCAGACCGGAACACTGAAGCTTTCTTT. It encodes CASSSDRNTEAFF.

The V gene is TRBV7-2, the J gene TRBJ2-5; a weak D match, TRBD1 (6 bases). V lost 7 bases, J lost 4 bases, and 19 bases lay in between. The CDR3 runs 15 residues. Germline V gene data show CDR1 as SGHTA and CDR2 as FQGNSA. CDR3 coding DNA: TGTGCCAGCACCAAACTCTCGACAGGCAGAGAGACCCAGTACTTC. Translation: CASTKLSTGRETQYF.

This clonotype was found a few times. The chain employs TRBV12-3 or TRBV12-4 and TRBJ2-5; 14 positions match TRBD2. The CDR3 is 18 residues long. Trimming removed 5 bases from V and 0 bases from J; junction bases left unmatched: 8. The CDR3 loop reads CASSDGTSGGQYQETQYF. The DNA for the CDR3 is TGTGCCAGCAGTGACGGGACTAGCGGGGGCCAGTACCAAGAGACCCAGTACTTC.

This clonotype was recorded a few times. The chain links TRBV14 to TRBJ1-1; D may be TRBD1 (6 bases). Per the germline V gene, CDR1 is SGHDN and CDR2 is FVKESK. CDR3 length: 14 residues. Deletions cut 1 base from V and 7 bases from J, with 13 bases between. In nucleotides, the CDR3 is TGTGCCAGCAGCCAAGGACGGGGGCGGAGTGAAGCTTTCTTT. It codes for CASSQGRGRSEAFF.

Ten or more counts support this clonotype. The chain uses TRBV9 and TRBJ1-4; 7 positions match TRBD1. Germline CDR1 and CDR2: SGDLS and YYNGEE. The CDR3 runs 15 residues. V trimming: 0 bases; J trimming: 7 bases; junction bases outside the gene matches: 6. The CDR3 DNA follows: TGTGCCAGCAGCGTAGGGGCAGGGGGAGGTGAAAAACTGTTTTTT. Translation gives CASSVGAGGGEKLFF.

This clonotype has more than one count but fewer than ten. This rearrangement joins TRBV7-2 to TRBJ1-1; possible D gene TRBD1, 6 bases. CDR3 size: 15 residues. In germline, CDR1 is SGHTA, CDR2 FQGNSA. V was clipped by 3 bases and J by 1 base, with 12 bases between them. The DNA of the CDR3 is TGTGCCAGCAGCTTGGGGGGACACCCGAACACTGAAGCTTTCTTT. Amino acids: CASSLGGHPNTEAFF.

This clonotype occurred a few times. The chain links TRBV19 to TRBJ1-1; 10 bases match TRBD1. The trim removed 5 bases at V and 5 bases at J, leaving 5 bases unmatched. Germline CDR1 is LNHDA and CDR2 is SQIVND (reference sequence). The CDR3 covers 14 residues. The CDR3 DNA reads TGTGCCAGTAGTGCCCGGACAGGGGGTACTGAAGCTTTCTTT. Translation: CASSARTGGTEAFF.

The chain uses TRBV6-5 and TRBJ2-3; the match to TRBD2 covers 12 bases. Germline V gene data show CDR1 as MNHEY and CDR2 as SVGAGI. The CDR3 is 18 amino acids. With V trimmed by 0 bases and J by 6 bases, 10 bases remained unmatched. This CDR3 reads CASSYSRTSGDPTDTQYF. The CDR3 DNA reads as TGTGCCAGCAGTTACTCGAGGACTAGCGGGGACCCAACGGATACGCAGTATTTT.

This clonotype was counted many times. V and J are TRBV6-6 and TRBJ1-6; D unclear. The CDR3 runs 16 residues. CDR1 and CDR2 (germline): MNHNY, SVGAGI (reference sequence). Deletions cut 4 bases from V and 0 bases from J, with 10 bases between. The DNA for the CDR3 is TGTGCCAGCAGTTCTCAGGCCAGCTCCTATAATTCACCCCTCCACTTT. Its protein product is CASSSQASSYNSPLHF.

This clonotype was seen a few times. The chain carries TRBV5-5 and TRBJ2-1, with 7 bases identical to TRBD2. CDR3 size: 15 residues. Germline loops: CDR1 SGHKS, CDR2 YYEKEE (reference sequence). J lost 0 bases, V lost 4 bases, and 4 bases had no gene match. The DNA of the CDR3 is TGTGCCAGCAGCCGAGCGGGGACCTCCTACAATGAGCAGTTCTTC. It codes for CASSRAGTSYNEQFF.

Turning to this clonotype: One end of the junction is discordant with germline, which a read error may explain. V usage is TRBV12-3 or TRBV12-4 and J usage is TRBJ2-7; D might be TRBD1 (7 bases). The CDR3 contains 14 residues. CDR3 protein: CASCFPDRAGEQYF. CDR3 coding DNA: TGTGCCAGCTGTTTTCCCGACAGGGCGGGGGAGCAGTACTTC.

This clonotype was seen at least ten times. The chain employs TRBV5-5 and TRBJ2-7; 10 bases are a match to TRBD1. V shed 4 bases and J 2 bases; nucleotides not matched to a gene: 3. There are 14 residues in the CDR3. The germline gives CDR1 SGHKS, CDR2 YYEKEE (reference sequence). DNA for the CDR3: TGTGCCAGCAGCCCGGGACAGGGGCCCTACGAGCAGTACTTC. This sequence encodes CASSPGQGPYEQYF.

This clonotype was observed at least ten times. The chain is built from TRBV20-1 and TRBJ2-1; no firm D call. This CDR3 is built from 14 residues. Per the germline V gene, CDR1 is DFQATT and CDR2 is SNEGSKA (reference sequence). Trimming removed 5 bases at V and 3 bases at J, with 14 bases between. CDR3 sequence (DNA): TGCAGTGCTCCTTCCTGGATGAACTACAATGAGCAGTTCTTC. It is translated as CSAPSWMNYNEQFF.

V and J are TRBV12-3 or TRBV12-4 and TRBJ2-2, with D unresolved. Trimming cost V 6 bases and J 4 bases, with 15 bases left between them. CDR3 length equals 15 residues. CDR3 bases: TGTGCCAGCAGCCTGGTCCGGGCTGGCACCGGGGAGCTGTTTTTT. Its translation is CASSLVRAGTGELFF.

The rearrangement links TRBV4-3 to TRBJ2-5; 8 nucleotides line up with TRBD2. After removal of 3 bases from V and 9 bases from J, the junction contained 9 bases not matched to a gene. This CDR3 is built from 14 residues. CDR1 and CDR2 from the germline V gene are LGHNA and YSLEER. CDR3 loop: CASSQEPGLVSQYF. The CDR3 nucleotides are TGCGCCAGCAGCCAGGAACCGGGACTAGTATCCCAGTACTTC.

The V call is TRBV7-2, the J call TRBJ1-5, with 11 positions matching TRBD1. There are 15 residues in the CDR3. From germline, CDR1 is SGHTA and CDR2 FQGNSA. J gave up 6 bases and V 5 bases, and 6 bases lay outside the gene matches. In DNA form, the CDR3 reads TGTGCCAGCAGCACCGGACAGGGGGCATCTCAGCCCCAGCATTTT. Protein: CASSTGQGASQPQHF.